Below, one T cell receptor (beta chain) is given with its context. Its antigen is still unknown. Clones were sequenced by immunoSEQ multiplex PCR, and TCRdb holds only the in-frame ones, with some missing. This sample has under 25,000 clones, with around 97% found just once. Germline V gives CDR1 MGHRA, CDR2 YSYEKL. This CDR3 is 16 amino acids long. V was cut by 0 bases and J by 3 bases, with 15 bases left in between. These data come from a study of monozygotic twins with cystic fibrosis. The overall study: Libraries were built from 3 to 3.5 micrograms of fragmented DNA using around 16 PCR cycles. Study results and caveats: Median Simpson clonality of 0.0095 suggested naive T cells predominated. In 13 of 16 pairs, V gene usage was closest to the co-twin's. Monozygotic CF twins shared more identical nucleotide clonotypes than unrelated patients.

Source material: blood. The receptor was isolated from a woman between 25 and 40 years old with cystic fibrosis. The chain joins TRBV4-1 to TRBJ2-7, with D perhaps assigned TRBD1 or TRBD2 (5 bases each). CDR3 amino acids: CASSQDLDERGYEQYF. CDR3 DNA sequence: TGCGCCAGCAGCCAAGATCTTGACGAGAGGGGCTACGAGCAGTACTTC.